The clone carrying this TCR beta chain was observed a single time. Its antigen remains unidentified. The sample originates from a study of OX40 agonist ivuxolimab in advanced cancers. The study's findings and limits: Some nonresponders also had low normalized T-cell clonal expansion.

Assay: immunoSEQ multiplex PCR; the TCRdb copy retains only in-frame clones and omits some. The sample holds some 66,000 clones, almost 85% seen once. The sample was CD4+ or CD8+ T cells sorted from blood, taken in a trial of the OX40 agonist ivuxolimab. The receptor comes from an adult with an advanced solid tumor such as melanoma, head and neck, liver or kidney cancer.

The CDR3 DNA reads as TGTGCCAGCAGCTTAGGGCAGGGGGCCTACGAGCAGTACGTC. As protein: CASSLGQGAYEQYV. V gene TRBV11-2 combines with J gene TRBJ2-7; 7 bases map to TRBD1. This CDR3 has 14 amino acids. Germline V gene data show CDR1 as SGHAT and CDR2 as FQNNGV. With 1 base clipped from V and 2 bases from J, the junction kept 2 bases outside the gene matches.